This TCR beta chain came from a study of cytomegalovirus exposure and HLA in healthy donors. Study at large: Inside one of the first data releases sat about 85 million unique TCRs taken from HLA-typed donors.

The CDR3 sequence is 15 residues long. Per germline, CDR1 SGHDT and CDR2 YYEEEE. Trimming removed 4 bases from V and 6 bases from J, with 16 bases in between. This clone was seen more than once but under ten times. The PCR ran on 60 Vbeta and 13 Jbeta primers. Data came from immunoSEQ multiplex PCR; TCRdb stores just in-frame clones and leaves some out. Among over 65,000 clones listed, approximately 81% were seen once. The TCR was taken from a woman aged 30 to 39 in good health and CMV-seropositive. The chain recombines TRBV5-6 with TRBJ2-2, with unresolved D. The material sequenced was PBMCs. In DNA form, the CDR3 reads TGTGCCAGCAGCCCAGGCGATCTGGTGGCCGGGGAGCTGTTTTTT. Translating it yields CASSPGDLVAGELFF.